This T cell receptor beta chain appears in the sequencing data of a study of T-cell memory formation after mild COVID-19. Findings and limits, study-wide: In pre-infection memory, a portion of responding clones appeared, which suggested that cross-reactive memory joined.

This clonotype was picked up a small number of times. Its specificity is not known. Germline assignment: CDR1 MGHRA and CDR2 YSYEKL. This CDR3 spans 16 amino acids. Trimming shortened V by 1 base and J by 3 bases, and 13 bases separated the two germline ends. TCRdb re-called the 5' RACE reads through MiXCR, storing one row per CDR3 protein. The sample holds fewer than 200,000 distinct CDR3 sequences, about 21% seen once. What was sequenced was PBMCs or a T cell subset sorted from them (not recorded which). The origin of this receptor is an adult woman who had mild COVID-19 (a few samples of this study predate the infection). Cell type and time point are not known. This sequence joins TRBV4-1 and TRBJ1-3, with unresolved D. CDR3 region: CASSQAYGGSGNTIYF. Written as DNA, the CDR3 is TGCGCCAGCAGCCAAGCCTATGGAGGGAGTGGAAACACCATATATTTT.